This T cell receptor beta chain appears in the sequencing data of a study of T cell responses to AZD1222 COVID-19 vaccine. Profiled with immunoSEQ multiplex PCR; TCRdb holds only in-frame clones, not every one. The table lists tens of thousands of clones, around four fifths of them singletons. Study-wide results and limits: Spike was spanned by vaccine-associated CD4 TCRs, with dominance at 160-218 and 743-854. Possibly, clonal diversity was underestimated; donors were largely white British and included more females.

This CDR3 has 17 residues. Deletions cut 1 base from V and 4 bases from J, with 17 bases between. CDR1 LNHDA and CDR2 SQIVND come from the germline V gene (reference sequence). Notes on this clone: Its cognate antigen is unknown.

The chain is built from TRBV19 and TRBJ1-5; no reliable D call. This specimen consisted of peripheral blood, obtained on day 0 of MenACWY control vaccination. The origin of this receptor is an adult in good health. The CDR3 sequence is CASSIGVSGDLNQPQHF. The DNA of the CDR3 is TGTGCCAGTAGTATAGGGGTTTCGGGAGACCTGAATCAGCCCCAGCATTTT. Using reference TRBV19 and TRBJ1-5 for the parts outside the CDR3, the full variable domain is DGGITQSPKYLFRKEGQNVTLSCEQNLNHDAMYWYRQDPGQGLRLIYYSQIVNDFQKGDIAEGYSVSREKKESFPLTVTSAQKNPTAFYLCASSIGVSGDLNQPQHFGDGTRLSIL.